Each of the 10 T cell receptor beta chains below was sequenced from the same sample in a study of technical replicates of blood from several donors. TCRdb's copy holds only in-frame clones and misses some; the assay was immunoSEQ multiplex PCR. The sample includes about 74,000 clones, roughly 77% of them seen just once. Sequencing used PBMCs. Source of these receptors: a human donor in good health. Some clones in this sample may be carry-over from other donors' samples.

This clone has a handful of counts. J is TRBJ2-5 and V is TRBV5-1; no reliable D call. Trimming left V 3 bases short and J 2 bases short, with 11 bases between. CDR3 length equals 14 residues. Germline assignment: CDR1 SGHRS and CDR2 YFSETQ. In nucleotides, the CDR3 is TGCGCCAGCAGCTCCCAGGTCCCTCAAGAGACCCAGTACTTC. It codes for CASSSQVPQETQYF.

V and J are TRBV25-1 and TRBJ1-1, with TRBD1 identical over 9 bases. The junction had 6 bases not matched to a gene; V was cut back by 2 bases and J by 5 bases. The CDR3 length is 15 residues. Germline CDR1 MGHDK, CDR2 SYGVNS. CDR3 loop: CASSETDRGYTEAFF. CDR3 nucleotide sequence: TGTGCCAGCAGTGAAACGGACAGGGGTTATACTGAAGCTTTCTTT.

Here the CDR3 reads CASKKGGQGVIGNTIYF. The CDR3 DNA follows: TGTGCCAGTAAGAAGGGGGGACAGGGAGTGATTGGAAACACCATATATTTT. This rearrangement joins TRBV19 to TRBJ1-3; 9 bases match TRBD1. Germline V gene lookup returns CDR1 LNHDA and CDR2 SQIVND (reference sequence). Germline trimming cut 7 bases from V and 3 bases from J; bases unmatched to any gene: 13. This CDR3 has 17 residues.

The rearrangement links TRBV15 to TRBJ2-5; 7 nucleotides agree with TRBD2. The V and J ends lost 3 bases and 2 bases, in that order; junction bases with no gene match: 9. The germline CDR1 and CDR2 sequences are LNHNV and YYDKDF (reference sequence). The CDR3 has 16 residues. In nucleotides, the CDR3 is TGTGCCACCAGCAGGGGGGGTGGCGGGGGTCAAGAGACCCAGTACTTC. Its protein product is CATSRGGGGGQETQYF.

The CDR3 spells CASSLAPSSYNSPLHF. The CDR3 DNA is TGTGCCAGCAGCTTAGCCCCGAGCTCCTATAATTCACCCCTCCACTTT. The rearrangement uses TRBV13 and TRBJ1-6; no definite D call. The CDR3 runs 16 residues. With 1 base removed from V and 0 bases from J, the gap between germline ends came to 7 bases. Germline CDR1 and CDR2: PRHDT and FYEKMQ (reference sequence).

The CDR3 reads CASSNRGLAGGRGRDEQFF. Written as DNA, the CDR3 is TGTGCCAGCAGCAACCGCGGGCTAGCGGGGGGGCGGGGTAGGGATGAGCAGTTCTTC. The V call is TRBV9, the J call TRBJ2-1; 12 bases map to TRBD2. CDR3 size: 19 residues. The V gene end was trimmed by 4 bases and the J gene end by 8 bases; junction bases not matched to a gene: 19. Germline values: CDR1 SGDLS, CDR2 YYNGEE.

The chain joins TRBV29-1 to TRBJ1-1; D is uncertain. The CDR3 is made up of 11 amino acids. Trimming pared 5 bases from V and 10 bases from J, leaving 14 bases between. Germline assignment: CDR1 SQVTM and CDR2 ANQGSEA. DNA for the CDR3: TGCAGCGTTTTCAGCGCGGCTGGAGCTTTCTTT. Encoded protein: CSVFSAAGAFF.

This chain uses TRBV16 with TRBJ2-1; D is undetermined. The CDR3 consists of 12 residues. The germline V gene encodes CDR1 KGHSY and CDR2 FQNENV. The V gene lost 3 bases and the J gene lost 8 bases, with 8 bases spanning the gap. Here the CDR3 DNA reads TGTGCCAGCAGCCAGTTCCGGGATGAGCAGTTCTTC. It translates to CASSQFRDEQFF.

The V call is TRBV27, the J call TRBJ1-2; D is uncertain. Trimming removed 6 bases at V and 6 bases at J, with 11 bases between. The CDR3 contains 12 residues. Germline V CDR1 and CDR2: MNHEY, SMNVEV (reference sequence). As DNA, the CDR3 is TGTGCCAGCAGCTCCGGGTCCCATGGCTACACCTTC. This sequence encodes CASSSGSHGYTF.

V is TRBV11-2 and J is TRBJ2-5; 9 positions agree with TRBD1. Germline trimming cut 1 base from V and 4 bases from J; bases unmatched to any gene: 4. This CDR3 is built from 15 residues. Germline V lookup: CDR1 SGHAT, CDR2 FQNNGV. As DNA, the CDR3 is TGTGCCAGCAGCTTAGGACAGGGGGTCCGAGAGACCCAGTACTTC. It yields the protein CASSLGQGVRETQYF.